The 18 T cell receptor beta chains below were found in one sample sequenced in a study of blood T cell repertoires in COVID-19 (dated by TCRdb to 2020 to 2022). The receptor library was made with the immunoSEQ multiplex PCR assay. The table comes from immuneACCESS by way of TCRdb, which keeps in-frame sequences with V and J called. Part of the clones is missing from these tables; in studies checked, under half for an unresolved V gene and the rest for unknown reasons. The sample has more than 250,000 clones on record, 75% to 90% of them singletons. Roughly 6.1% of the sample belongs to the ten largest clones. Sequencing was performed on peripheral blood. The receptors here all came from a woman aged 45-65 years with COVID-19, enrolled during active disease.

The rearrangement uses TRBV3-1 (or the pseudogene TRBV3-2) and TRBJ2-7, with 11 positions matching TRBD1. Germline-derived CDR1 and CDR2 are LGHDT and YNNKEL (reference sequence). The CDR3 spans 16 residues. V was pared by 1 base and J by 4 bases, with 6 bases of the junction left unmatched. The chain's CDR3 is CASSQVTGQGAYEQYF. The CDR3 nucleotides read TGTGCCAGCAGCCAAGTGACAGGACAGGGGGCGTACGAGCAGTACTTC.

V and J are TRBV27 and TRBJ2-7; D is perhaps TRBD1 (7 bases). The CDR3 covers 16 residues. CDR1 is MNHEY, CDR2 SMNVEV, per germline (reference sequence). The germline V and J ends were trimmed by 2 bases and 5 bases, with 19 bases remaining between them. The CDR3 DNA is TGTGCCAGCAGTTTAACGGAGGGGGCTATGTTGAACGAGCAGTACTTC. Its translation: CASSLTEGAMLNEQYF.

The chain couples TRBV7-2 to TRBJ1-5; no clear D. V was clipped by 0 bases and J by 10 bases, with 13 bases between them. This CDR3 is 14 amino acids long. Germline CDR1 reads SGHTA; CDR2 reads FQGNSA. CDR3 bases: TGTGCCAGCAGCTTAGCGCCCAGCGATCTACCCCAGCATTTT. Translating gives CASSLAPSDLPQHF.

The chain recombines TRBV30 with TRBJ2-1; 9 nucleotides line up with TRBD2. The germline V gene has CDR1 GTSNPN and CDR2 SVGIG (reference sequence). J was trimmed by 9 bases and V by 4 bases; bases with no gene match: 13. This CDR3 has 15 amino acids. The CDR3 protein is CAWTPSGAVYGEQFF. CDR3 in DNA: TGTGCCTGGACCCCTAGCGGGGCCGTCTACGGTGAGCAGTTCTTC.

The rearrangement uses TRBV30 and TRBJ1-2; D gene unclear. Germline V CDR1 and CDR2: GTSNPN, SVGIG (reference sequence). Trimming pared 0 bases from V and 4 bases from J, leaving 9 bases between. This CDR3 spans 13 amino acids. CDR3 region: CAWSVRDTYGYTF. The CDR3 bases are TGTGCCTGGAGTGTACGGGATACCTATGGCTACACCTTC.

CDR3 amino acids: CASSVRGRNEKLFF. The CDR3 DNA sequence: TGTGCCAGCAGCGTAAGGGGCAGGAATGAAAAACTGTTTTTT. The chain recombines TRBV9 with TRBJ1-4, with D tentatively TRBD1 (5 bases). Trimming stripped 1 base from V and 5 bases from J, with 9 bases between. The CDR3 runs 14 residues. CDR1 is SGDLS and CDR2 is YYNGEE in the germline V gene.

CDR3 loop: CASSSSRGLGSPLHF. CDR3 nucleotide sequence: TGTGCCAGCAGTTCATCCCGAGGGCTCGGATCACCCCTCCACTTT. The chain combines TRBV6-5 with TRBJ1-6; D unresolved. In germline, CDR1 is MNHEY, CDR2 SVGAGI. The CDR3 runs to 15 residues. The V and J ends lost 4 bases and 10 bases respectively, with 17 bases between them.

V is TRBV5-1 and J is TRBJ2-5, with a weak D call TRBD2 (5 bases). The germline V and J ends were trimmed by 3 bases and 5 bases, with 14 bases remaining between them. CDR3 length: 14 residues. The germline CDR1 and CDR2 sequences are SGHRS and YFSETQ. The CDR3 here is CASSSGLLRETQYF. The DNA for the CDR3 is TGCGCCAGCAGCTCAGGACTGCTTCGGGAGACCCAGTACTTC.

The CDR3 DNA reads as TGTGCCAGCAGCCCGGGACAGCGAATCTCTGGAAACACCATATATTTT. Protein product: CASSPGQRISGNTIYF. V gene TRBV11-3 combines with J gene TRBJ1-3; TRBD1 matches at 7 bases. There are 16 residues in the CDR3. V shed 5 bases, J shed 0 bases, and the junction held 7 bases outside the gene matches. Germline CDR1 and CDR2: SGHNT and YENEEA.

The genes are TRBV19 and TRBJ1-1; 8 nucleotides match TRBD1. The CDR3 extends over 14 amino acids. The trim removed 7 bases at V and 2 bases at J, leaving 6 bases unmatched. Germline V lookup: CDR1 LNHDA, CDR2 SQIVND (reference sequence). CDR3 DNA sequence: TGTGCCAGTAACCCGACAGGGGTTAACACTGAAGCTTTCTTT. Encoded protein: CASNPTGVNTEAFF.

The chain combines TRBV5-1 with TRBJ2-7, with TRBD2 identical over 7 bases. This CDR3 is built from 15 residues. CDR1 SGHRS and CDR2 YFSETQ come from the germline V gene. V lost 4 bases to trimming and J lost 7 bases; unmatched junction nucleotides: 14. CDR3 in amino acids: CASSPAGDPNVEQYF. As DNA, the CDR3 is TGCGCCAGCAGCCCCGCGGGGGACCCCAACGTGGAGCAGTACTTC.

The rearrangement joins TRBV6-5 to TRBJ1-3; D might be TRBD1 (6 bases). The CDR3 extends over 15 amino acids. Germline V gene lookup returns CDR1 MNHEY and CDR2 SVGAGI. Trimming shortened V by 10 bases and J by 7 bases, and 23 bases separated the two germline ends. The DNA of the CDR3 is TGTGCCACACGGTCCGGGACACTGGTCAGTAACACCATATATTTT. Protein product: CATRSGTLVSNTIYF.

The chain is built from TRBV21-1 and TRBJ2-7; the DNA was not compared with TRBD1, the D call given in the table. TRBV21-1 is recorded as a pseudogene. This CDR3 has 16 residues. The CDR3 protein is CASRGQVMGATYEQYF. The CDR3, as DNA: TGTGCCAGCAGGGGACAGGTAATGGGAGCGACCTACGAGCAGTACTTC.

The chain links TRBV5-4 to TRBJ1-1; the D is unclear. Germline V gives CDR1 SGHNT, CDR2 YYREEE (reference sequence). The V and J ends lost 1 base and 1 base respectively, with 8 bases between them. The CDR3 is 14 amino acids. The CDR3 sequence: CASSLLSGNTEAFF. In nucleotides, the CDR3 is TGTGCCAGCAGCTTGTTGTCAGGGAACACTGAAGCTTTCTTT.

This clone was counted a single time. In the same sample, other DNA sequences code for this CDR3. The rearrangement joins TRBV5-1 to TRBJ2-1, with TRBD1 matching 9 bases. V shed 4 bases, J shed 4 bases, and the junction held 6 bases outside the gene matches. The germline V gene encodes CDR1 SGHRS and CDR2 YFSETQ. The CDR3 runs 15 residues. The CDR3 coding sequence is TGCGCCAGCAGCCCCGGACAGGGGTCTTACAATGAGCAGTTCTTC. As protein: CASSPGQGSYNEQFF.

V is TRBV12-3 or TRBV12-4 and J is TRBJ1-4; D unresolved. The CDR3 loop spans 13 amino acids. V shed 4 bases and J shed 16 bases, with 19 bases lying between them. The CDR3 DNA is TGTGCCAGCAGTTCCGCCGTCGGAGGCATGGGGTTTTTT. As protein: CASSSAVGGMGFF.

V and J are TRBV6-5 and TRBJ2-3; weak D call: TRBD2 (6 bases). The ends were cut back, 5 bases at V and 7 bases at J, with 19 bases in the middle. This CDR3 has 15 amino acids. The germline V gene encodes CDR1 MNHEY and CDR2 SVGAGI. The CDR3 is CASSPTSLDHHTQYF. CDR3 coding DNA: TGTGCCAGCAGTCCGACTAGTTTGGACCACCATACGCAGTATTTT.

The rearrangement links TRBV3-1 (or the pseudogene TRBV3-2) to TRBJ1-6, with 7 bases matching TRBD1. The ends lost 3 bases at V and 7 bases at J; junction bases unmatched: 6. The germline V gene encodes CDR1 LGHDT and CDR2 YNNKEL (reference sequence). The CDR3 spans 15 residues. CDR3 sequence (DNA): TGTGCCAGCAGCCAGCGCGGACAGGCAAATTCACCCCTCCACTTT. This sequence encodes CASSQRGQANSPLHF.